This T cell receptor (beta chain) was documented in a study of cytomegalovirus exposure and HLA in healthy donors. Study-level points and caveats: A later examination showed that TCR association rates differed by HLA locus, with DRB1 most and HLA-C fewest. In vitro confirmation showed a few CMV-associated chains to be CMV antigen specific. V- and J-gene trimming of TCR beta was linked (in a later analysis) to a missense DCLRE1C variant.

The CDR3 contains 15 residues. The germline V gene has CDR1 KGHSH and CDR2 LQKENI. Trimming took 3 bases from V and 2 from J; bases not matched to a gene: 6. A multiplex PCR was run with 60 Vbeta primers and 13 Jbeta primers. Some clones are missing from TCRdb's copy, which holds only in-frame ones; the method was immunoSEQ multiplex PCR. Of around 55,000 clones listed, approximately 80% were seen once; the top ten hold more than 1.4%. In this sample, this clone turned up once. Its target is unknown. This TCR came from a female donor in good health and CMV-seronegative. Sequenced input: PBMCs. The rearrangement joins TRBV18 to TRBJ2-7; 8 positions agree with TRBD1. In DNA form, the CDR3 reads TGTGCCAGCTCACCCCCGGGACAGGCTGCCTACGAGCAGTACTTC. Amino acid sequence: CASSPPGQAAYEQYF.